This T cell receptor beta chain is drawn from a study of CD8 T cells in ankylosing spondylitis. Study-wide points: Blood of patients with ankylosing spondylitis appeared to be characterized by a TCR beta motif of several highly homologous variants. In ankylosing spondylitis patients, matched synovial fluid reportedly showed significant enrichment of disease-linked clones.

TCRdb analysed the 5' RACE reads with MiXCR anew, one entry per CDR3 protein. The data show around 540,000 distinct CDR3 sequences, roughly 13% seen once. Comment on this clonotype: No antigen is known for it.

The receptor comes from a male donor with ankylosing spondylitis. Sequenced input: blood, either unsorted or a sorted T cell fraction (not recorded which).

The DNA of the CDR3 is TGTGCCAGCAGCCCTGCCGGCGGGACTAGAGGAATAAATGAGCAGTTCTTC. The encoded protein is CASSPAGGTRGINEQFF. The V gene is TRBV7-2, the J gene TRBJ2-1; 8 bases match TRBD2. Germline CDR1 is SGHTA and CDR2 is FQGNSA. This CDR3 is built from 17 residues. The J segment lost 7 bases and the V segment lost 5 bases, leaving 16 bases of the junction unmatched. The full variable domain, its missing parts supplied by reference TRBV7-2 and TRBJ2-1, is GAGVSQSPSNKVTEKGKDVELRCDPISGHTALYWYRQSLGQGLEFLIYFQGNSAPDKSGLPSDRFSAERTGGSVSTLTIQRTQQEDSAVYLCASSPAGGTRGINEQFFGPGTRLTVL.